The source of this TCR beta chain is a study of cytomegalovirus exposure and HLA in healthy donors. Study observations and caveats: Equally common other TCR beta chains were less clonally expanded than HLA-associated ones, a later analysis found.

Vbeta (60) and Jbeta (13) primers were used in the PCR. Produced via immunoSEQ multiplex PCR; TCRdb's table is partial and in-frame only. The data hold approximately 150,000 clones, with more than 65% observed a single time. Concerning this clone itself: Antigen specificity is unknown.

The source of this sequence is a man aged 25-45 years in good health and CMV-seropositive. Sequencing was done on a sample of PBMCs.

The CDR3 loop is CASSPAWAPNTDTQYF. Here the CDR3 DNA reads TGTGCCAGTAGTCCAGCTTGGGCCCCAAACACAGATACGCAGTATTTT. The J gene is TRBJ2-3, the V gene TRBV19; D is ambiguous. V was shortened by 5 bases and J by 2 bases, with 17 bases between the two germline ends. CDR3 length equals 16 residues. Germline V lookup: CDR1 LNHDA, CDR2 SQIVND (reference sequence).